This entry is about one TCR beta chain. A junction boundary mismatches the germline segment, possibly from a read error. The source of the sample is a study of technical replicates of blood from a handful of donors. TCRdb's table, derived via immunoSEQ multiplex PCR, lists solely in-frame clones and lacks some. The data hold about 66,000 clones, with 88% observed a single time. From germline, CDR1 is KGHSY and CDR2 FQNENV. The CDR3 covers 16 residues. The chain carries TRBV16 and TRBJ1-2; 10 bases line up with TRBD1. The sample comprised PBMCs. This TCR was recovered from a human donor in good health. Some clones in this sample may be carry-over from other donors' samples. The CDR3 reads CASSQAPGQGHYGYTF. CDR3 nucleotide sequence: TGTGCCAGCAGCCAAGCTCCGGGACAGGGGCACTACGGCTACACCTTC.